Following are 9 T cell receptor beta chains from one sample sequenced in a study of blood T cell repertoires in COVID-19. Using immunoSEQ multiplex PCR, the repertoire was profiled, and TCRdb retains in-frame clones only, with some absent. The sample holds about 210,000 clones, around 81% seen once. The material sequenced was peripheral blood. These receptors came from a man between 60 and 70 years old with COVID-19, enrolled during active disease.

In this sample, this clone turned up once. The chain uses TRBV12-3 or TRBV12-4 and TRBJ1-1; TRBD1 agrees at 7 bases. The CDR3 is 13 amino acids. After removal of 7 bases from V and 3 bases from J, the junction contained 5 bases not matched to a gene. CDR3 DNA: TGTGCCAGCAAAAAACAGGGGTACACTGAAGCTTTCTTT. It specifies CASKKQGYTEAFF.

The chain recombines TRBV11-2 with TRBJ1-1, with 7 bases that match TRBD1. Germline assignment: CDR1 SGHAT and CDR2 FQNNGV. Germline trimming cut 5 bases from V and 5 bases from J; bases unmatched to any gene: 5. There are 13 residues in the CDR3. The CDR3 coding sequence is TGTGCCAGCAGCGCGGGACAGAGGACTGAAGCTTTCTTT. It encodes CASSAGQRTEAFF. The whole variable domain, remainder taken from reference TRBV11-2 and TRBJ1-1, is EAGVAQSPRYKIIEKRQSVAFWCNPISGHATLYWYQQILGQGPKLLIQFQNNGVVDDSQLPKDRFSAERLKGVDSTLKIQPAKLEDSAVYLCASSAGQRTEAFFGQGTRLTVV.

V and J are TRBV7-6 and TRBJ2-5, with TRBD2 matching 9 bases. Looked up from germline, CDR1 is SGHVS and CDR2 is FNYEAQ. V was clipped by 4 bases and J by 5 bases; unmatched bases: 11. The CDR3 runs 16 residues. The CDR3 region is CASSYVIAGVGETQYF. The CDR3 DNA reads as TGTGCCAGCAGCTACGTGATAGCGGGAGTCGGGGAGACCCAGTACTTC.

This clone has a single count. J is TRBJ1-1 and V is TRBV2; 8 bases are shared with TRBD1. This CDR3 has 15 residues. V dropped 1 base and J dropped 4; count of bases not matched to a gene: 5. Per germline, CDR1 SNHLY and CDR2 FYNNEI. The CDR3 DNA is TGTGCCAGCAGTGAAGAGGGCAGGGGGCCCACTGAAGCTTTCTTT. It translates to CASSEEGRGPTEAFF.

The V gene is TRBV7-9, the J gene TRBJ2-5; 7 bases are shared with TRBD1. The germline V gene encodes CDR1 SEHNR and CDR2 FQNEAQ (reference sequence). V gave up 5 bases and J gave up 5 bases; unmatched junction bases: 5. The CDR3 totals 13 residues. The CDR3 reads CASSQDRTETQYF. The CDR3 DNA follows: TGTGCCAGCAGCCAGGACAGGACGGAGACCCAGTACTTC. The whole variable domain, remainder taken from reference TRBV7-9 and TRBJ2-5, is DTGVSQNPRHKITKRGQNVTFRCDPISEHNRLYWYRQTLGQGPEFLTYFQNEAQLEKSRLLSDRFSAERPKGSFSTLEIQRTEQGDSAMYLCASSQDRTETQYFGPGTRLLVL.

The chain couples TRBV29-1 to TRBJ1-2, with a tentative D call TRBD1 (5 bases). Germline CDR1 reads SQVTM; CDR2 reads ANQGSEA. The length of the CDR3 is 15 residues. The ends were cut back, 4 bases at V and 0 bases at J, with 15 bases in the middle. The CDR3 loop reads CSVGGDSVSNYGYTF. In DNA form, the CDR3 reads TGCAGCGTTGGGGGGGATTCAGTATCTAACTATGGCTACACCTTC.

This chain uses TRBV2 with TRBJ2-1, with TRBD2 matching 11 bases. The CDR3 contains 15 residues. V shed 2 bases, J shed 7 bases, and the junction held 4 bases outside the gene matches. In germline, CDR1 is SNHLY, CDR2 FYNNEI. The CDR3 sequence: CASSESVAGGNEQFF. DNA for the CDR3: TGTGCCAGCAGTGAATCGGTAGCGGGAGGGAATGAGCAGTTCTTC.

V and J are TRBV30 and TRBJ1-5, with D hard to call. Trimming took off 2 bases at V and 3 bases at J, with 11 bases between the two ends. This CDR3 comprises 14 residues. The germline V gene has CDR1 GTSNPN and CDR2 SVGIG (reference sequence). CDR3 residues: CAWSPGSANQPQHF. CDR3 coding DNA: TGTGCCTGGAGTCCCGGGAGCGCCAATCAGCCCCAGCATTTT.

This chain connects TRBV6-2 or TRBV6-3 to TRBJ1-2; D might be TRBD1 (6 bases). The V end was cut by 5 bases, the J end by 4 bases, with 14 bases between. The CDR3 is made up of 14 amino acids. Per the germline V gene, CDR1 is MNHEY and CDR2 is SVGEGT. The CDR3 reads CASSQGHLFYGYTF. CDR3 DNA: TGTGCCAGCAGTCAGGGACACCTCTTCTATGGCTACACCTTC.